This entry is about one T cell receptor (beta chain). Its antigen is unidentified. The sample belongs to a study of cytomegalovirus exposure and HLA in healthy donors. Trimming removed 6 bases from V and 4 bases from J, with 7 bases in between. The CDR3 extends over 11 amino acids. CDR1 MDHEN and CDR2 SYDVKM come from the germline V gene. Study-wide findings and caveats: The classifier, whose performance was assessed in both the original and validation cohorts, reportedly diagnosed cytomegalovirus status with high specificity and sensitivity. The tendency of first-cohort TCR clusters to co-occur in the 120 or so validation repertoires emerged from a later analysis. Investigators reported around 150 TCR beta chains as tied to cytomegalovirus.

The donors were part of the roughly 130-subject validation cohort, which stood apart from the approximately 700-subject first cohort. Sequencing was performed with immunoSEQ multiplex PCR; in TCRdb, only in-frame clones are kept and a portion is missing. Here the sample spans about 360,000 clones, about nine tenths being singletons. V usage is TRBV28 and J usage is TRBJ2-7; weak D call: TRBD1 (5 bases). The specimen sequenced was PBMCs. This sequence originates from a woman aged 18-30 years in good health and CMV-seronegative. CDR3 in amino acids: CASRGVYEQYF. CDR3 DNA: TGTGCCAGCAGAGGGGTATACGAGCAGTACTTC. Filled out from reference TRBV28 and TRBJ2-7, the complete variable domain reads DVKVTQSSRYLVKRTGEKVFLECVQDMDHENMFWYRQDPGLGLRLIYFSYDVKMKEKGDIPEGYSVSREKKERFSLILESASTNQTSMYLCASRGVYEQYFGPGTRLTVT.